The T cell receptor beta chain described here comes from a study of blood T cell repertoires in COVID-19 (dated by TCRdb to the early 2020s). The study in broad terms: The collaborator samples originated in the United States, Italy and Spain and spanned the acute and convalescent phases of COVID-19. The prospective study material was composed of cDNA or gDNA derived from T cells, B-cell-depleted T cells, or PBMCs. Subjects who had been exposed to COVID-19, were actively infected with it, or had recovered from it provided the deeply sampled blood TCRbeta repertoires that made up the dataset. The repertoires were released in a freely available public database intended as a resource for research on the immune response to SARS-CoV-2. The samples were drawn from two sources: the first 160 participants of the ongoing ImmuneRACE study, and 1,254 subjects contributed by 6 global collaborators. Sample metadata almost always included a de-identified subject ID, COVID-19 status, age in years and sex. Where available, HLA class I and class II types were taken from metadata supplied by the sample provider and were not determined by assay-based typing.

The collaborating institutions used their own protocols to collect whole blood in K2EDTA tubes. Collaborator samples were shipped for TCRbeta analysis as frozen whole blood, isolated PBMCs, or DNA extracted from either sample type. TCRbeta CDR3 regions were amplified from genomic DNA by means of the immunoSEQ Assay, a bias-controlled multiplex PCR. Under the source paper's analysis protocol: The number of nucleated cells in each sample was estimated by amplification of reference gene primers within the assay. To quantify the absolute abundance of each unique TCRbeta CDR3 rearrangement, sequence reads were collapsed and filtered. For each sample, productive Simpson clonality was calculated as the square root of Simpson's diversity index over productive rearrangements. This is the immuneACCESS table as TCRdb keeps it, with only in-frame sequences that have V and J called. A part of the clones is gone; compared with another copy, unresolved V genes explain less than half, and the rest is unexplained. V and J calls and clone size follow that table, whereas D and trimming were derived from the DNA. The sample contains around 210,000 clones, roughly nine tenths of them found a single time. The leading ten clones occupy approximately 0.75% of the sample.

This clone was counted a few times. Its antigen is currently not known. No clone much larger than this one lies a single base away; base qualities are absent. The investigation overall reported the following: The quantity of clinical and demographic metadata differed by source and by participant and was supplied without curation.

From a lookup of the germline V gene (reference sequence), CDR1 and CDR2 are LNHDA and SQIVND. The CDR3 covers 13 residues, taking in both the cysteine and the phenylalanine. The only DNA kept is the CDR3, 39 bases in frame from the first base. Relative to germline, V is 6 bases shorter and J is 5 bases shorter, with 11 bases between their ends. The chain couples TRBV19 to TRBJ1-5, and perhaps TRBD1 as D gene, on 5 matching bases. The TCR comes from a woman between 65 and 79 years old with acute or convalescent COVID-19. Sequencing used peripheral blood. The CDR3 region reads CASSLQGHQPQHF. In nucleotide form, the sequence is TGTGCCAGTAGCCTCCAGGGCCATCAGCCCCAGCATTTT.